This T cell receptor beta chain emerged from a study of immune evolution from preneoplasia to lung adenocarcinoma. After pathologic assessment, macro-dissection selected premalignant or tumor cells for extraction. With respect to this clone: The antigen is not known.

This table comes from immunoSEQ multiplex PCR, and its TCRdb copy is limited to in-frame clones, with some not included. The table records 5,000 or so clones, 82% of them present only once. The germline CDR1 and CDR2 sequences are SGHAT and FQNNGV. The CDR3 is 14 amino acids. Trimming left V 5 bases short and J 8 bases short, with 15 bases between. General study points: Later-stage lesions seemingly showed higher T cell density and diversity than normal lung.

The sequencing input was FFPE lung adenocarcinoma in situ tissue. The rearrangement uses TRBV11-2 and TRBJ2-2, with D possibly matching TRBD2 (5 bases). The receptor was isolated from a person aged 65-85 years with lung adenocarcinoma. The CDR3 sequence: CASSHGLLEGELFF. Written as DNA, the CDR3 is TGTGCCAGCAGCCATGGACTCCTTGAAGGGGAGCTGTTTTTT.